This entry is about one T cell receptor beta chain. Clones were sequenced by immunoSEQ multiplex PCR, and TCRdb holds only the in-frame ones, with some missing. Here the sample spans some 22,000 clones, 85% being singletons. This specimen comes from a study of T cell changes during pregnancy in multiple sclerosis. V trimming: 4 bases; J trimming: 8 bases; junction bases outside the gene matches: 11. CDR3 size: 15 residues. Germline V gene lookup returns CDR1 SGHRS and CDR2 YFSETQ. This TCR was sampled from a female donor with multiple sclerosis, enrolled in a pregnancy study. Sample: CD8+ T cells from peripheral blood mononuclear cells, taken before pregnancy. The chain links TRBV5-1 to TRBJ2-1; TRBD2 agrees at 8 bases. The chain's CDR3 is CASSGGLGLNYEQFF. The CDR3 region has the DNA TGCGCCAGCAGCGGGGGACTAGGGCTGAATTATGAGCAGTTCTTC.